This T cell receptor beta chain was captured by sequencing in a study of long-term antiretroviral therapy in people with HIV. In this sample, this clone turned up once. The antigen is not known. At survey level, the immunoSEQ assay was run in its v3.0 version. Assay used: immunoSEQ multiplex PCR; TCRdb lists only in-frame clones, some missing. The sample consists of tens of thousands of clones, 65% to 85% of them appearing once. The study, taken as a whole, reports: Clones with expansion before ART led the repertoire at all time points. Post-ART, diversity grew, though it stayed under transplant donor control levels.

This receptor was obtained from a young man with HIV. The sample in question was unsorted PBMCs, obtained 0.8 years before starting antiretroviral therapy.

CDR3 in amino acids: CASSTRLAGDLDTQYF. CDR3 DNA sequence: TGTGCCAGCAGCACCCGACTAGCGGGAGATTTGGATACGCAGTATTTT. The rearrangement links TRBV7-9 to TRBJ2-3; 12 nucleotides match TRBD2. Germline-derived CDR1 and CDR2 are SEHNR and FQNEAQ (reference sequence). V lost 5 bases, J lost 6 bases, and 9 bases stayed unmatched. The CDR3 contains 16 residues. Looking up the rest from reference TRBV7-9 and TRBJ2-3 gives the full variable domain: DTGVSQNPRHKITKRGQNVTFRCDPISEHNRLYWYRQTLGQGPEFLTYFQNEAQLEKSRLLSDRFSAERPKGSFSTLEIQRTEQGDSAMYLCASSTRLAGDLDTQYFGPGTRLTVL.